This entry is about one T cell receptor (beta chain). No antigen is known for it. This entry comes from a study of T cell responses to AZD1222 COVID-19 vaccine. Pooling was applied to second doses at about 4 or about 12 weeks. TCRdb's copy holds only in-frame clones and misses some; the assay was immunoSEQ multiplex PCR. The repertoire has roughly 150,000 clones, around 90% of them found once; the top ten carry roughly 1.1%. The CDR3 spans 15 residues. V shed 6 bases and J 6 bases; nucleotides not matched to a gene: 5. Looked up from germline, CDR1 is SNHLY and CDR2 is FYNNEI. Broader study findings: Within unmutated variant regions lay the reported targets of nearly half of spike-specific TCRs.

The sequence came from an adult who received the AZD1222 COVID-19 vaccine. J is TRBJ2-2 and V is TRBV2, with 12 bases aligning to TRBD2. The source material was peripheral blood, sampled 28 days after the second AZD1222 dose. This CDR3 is CASSSRTSGAGELFF. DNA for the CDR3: TGTGCCAGCAGCTCCCGGACTAGCGGGGCCGGGGAGCTGTTTTTT.